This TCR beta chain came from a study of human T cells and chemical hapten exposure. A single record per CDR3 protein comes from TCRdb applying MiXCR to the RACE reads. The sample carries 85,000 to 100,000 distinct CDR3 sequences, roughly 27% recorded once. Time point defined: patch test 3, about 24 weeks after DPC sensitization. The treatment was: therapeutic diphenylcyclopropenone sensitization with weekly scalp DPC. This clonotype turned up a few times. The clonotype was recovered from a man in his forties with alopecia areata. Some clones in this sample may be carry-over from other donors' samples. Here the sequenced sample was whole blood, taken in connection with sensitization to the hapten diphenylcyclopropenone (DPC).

CDR3 DNA: TGTGCCAGCAGTGGTCAGACAGGGGAGGTGGAGACCCAGTACTTC. It encodes CASSGQTGEVETQYF. The chain joins TRBV25-1 to TRBJ2-5; 8 nucleotides align to TRBD1. The CDR3 covers 15 residues. Unmatched junction bases numbered 9, after V lost 4 bases and J lost 5 bases. Germline V gives CDR1 MGHDK, CDR2 SYGVNS.